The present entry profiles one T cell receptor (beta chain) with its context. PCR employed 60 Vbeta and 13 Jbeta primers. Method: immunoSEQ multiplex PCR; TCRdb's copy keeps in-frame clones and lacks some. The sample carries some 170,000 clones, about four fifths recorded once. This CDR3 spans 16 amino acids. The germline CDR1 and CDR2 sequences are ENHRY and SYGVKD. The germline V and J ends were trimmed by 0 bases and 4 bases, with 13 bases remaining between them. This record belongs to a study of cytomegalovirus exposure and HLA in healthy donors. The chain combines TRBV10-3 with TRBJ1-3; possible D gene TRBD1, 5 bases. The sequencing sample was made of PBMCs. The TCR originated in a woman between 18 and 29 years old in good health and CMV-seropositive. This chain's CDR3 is CAISESASGFGNTIYF. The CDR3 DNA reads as TGTGCCATCAGTGAGTCCGCCTCAGGGTTCGGAAACACCATATATTTT.